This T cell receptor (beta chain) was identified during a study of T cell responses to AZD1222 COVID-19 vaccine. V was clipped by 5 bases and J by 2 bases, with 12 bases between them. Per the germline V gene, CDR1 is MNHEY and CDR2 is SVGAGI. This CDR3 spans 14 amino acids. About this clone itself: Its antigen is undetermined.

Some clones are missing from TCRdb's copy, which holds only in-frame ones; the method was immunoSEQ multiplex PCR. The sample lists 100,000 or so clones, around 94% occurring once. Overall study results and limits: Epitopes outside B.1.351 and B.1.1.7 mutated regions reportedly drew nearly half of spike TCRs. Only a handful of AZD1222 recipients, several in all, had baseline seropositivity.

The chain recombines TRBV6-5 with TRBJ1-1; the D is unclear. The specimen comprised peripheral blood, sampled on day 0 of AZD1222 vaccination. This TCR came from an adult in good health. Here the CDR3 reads CASSTTTDNTEAFF. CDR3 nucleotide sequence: TGTGCCAGCAGTACTACTACAGATAACACTGAAGCTTTCTTT.